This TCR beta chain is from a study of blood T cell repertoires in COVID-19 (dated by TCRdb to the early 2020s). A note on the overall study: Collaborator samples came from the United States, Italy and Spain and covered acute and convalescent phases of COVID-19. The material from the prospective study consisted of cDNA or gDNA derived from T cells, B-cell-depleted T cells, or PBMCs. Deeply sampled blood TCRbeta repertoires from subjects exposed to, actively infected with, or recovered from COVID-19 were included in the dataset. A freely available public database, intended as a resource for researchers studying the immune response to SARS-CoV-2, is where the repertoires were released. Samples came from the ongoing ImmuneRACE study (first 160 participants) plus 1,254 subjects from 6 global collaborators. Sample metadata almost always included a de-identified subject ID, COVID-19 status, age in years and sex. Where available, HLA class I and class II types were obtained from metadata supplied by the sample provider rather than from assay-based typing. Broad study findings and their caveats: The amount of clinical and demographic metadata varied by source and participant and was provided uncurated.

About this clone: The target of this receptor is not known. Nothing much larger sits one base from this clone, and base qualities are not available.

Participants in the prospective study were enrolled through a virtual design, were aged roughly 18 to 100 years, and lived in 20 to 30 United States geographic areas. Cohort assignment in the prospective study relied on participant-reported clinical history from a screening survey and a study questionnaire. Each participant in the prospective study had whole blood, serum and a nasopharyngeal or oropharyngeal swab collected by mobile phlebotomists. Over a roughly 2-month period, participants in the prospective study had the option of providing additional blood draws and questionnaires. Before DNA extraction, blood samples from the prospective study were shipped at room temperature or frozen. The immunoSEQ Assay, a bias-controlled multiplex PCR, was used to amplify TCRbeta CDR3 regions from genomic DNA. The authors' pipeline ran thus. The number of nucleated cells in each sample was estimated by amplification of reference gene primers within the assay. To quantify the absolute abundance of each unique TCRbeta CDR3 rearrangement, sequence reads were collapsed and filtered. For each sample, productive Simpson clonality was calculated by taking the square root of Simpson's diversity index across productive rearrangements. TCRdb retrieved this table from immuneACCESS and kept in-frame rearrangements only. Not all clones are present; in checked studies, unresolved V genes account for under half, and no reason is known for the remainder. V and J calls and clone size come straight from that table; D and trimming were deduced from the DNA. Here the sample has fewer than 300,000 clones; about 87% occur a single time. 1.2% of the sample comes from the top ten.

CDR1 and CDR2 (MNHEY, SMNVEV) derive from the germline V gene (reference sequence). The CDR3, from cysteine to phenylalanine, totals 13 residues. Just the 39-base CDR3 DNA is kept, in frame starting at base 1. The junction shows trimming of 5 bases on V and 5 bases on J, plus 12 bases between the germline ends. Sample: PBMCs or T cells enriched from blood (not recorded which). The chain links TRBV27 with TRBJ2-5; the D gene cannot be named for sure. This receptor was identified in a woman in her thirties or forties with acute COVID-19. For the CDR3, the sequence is CASSPSGGETQYF. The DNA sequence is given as TGTGCCAGCAGTCCCTCAGGTGGTGAGACCCAGTACTTC.